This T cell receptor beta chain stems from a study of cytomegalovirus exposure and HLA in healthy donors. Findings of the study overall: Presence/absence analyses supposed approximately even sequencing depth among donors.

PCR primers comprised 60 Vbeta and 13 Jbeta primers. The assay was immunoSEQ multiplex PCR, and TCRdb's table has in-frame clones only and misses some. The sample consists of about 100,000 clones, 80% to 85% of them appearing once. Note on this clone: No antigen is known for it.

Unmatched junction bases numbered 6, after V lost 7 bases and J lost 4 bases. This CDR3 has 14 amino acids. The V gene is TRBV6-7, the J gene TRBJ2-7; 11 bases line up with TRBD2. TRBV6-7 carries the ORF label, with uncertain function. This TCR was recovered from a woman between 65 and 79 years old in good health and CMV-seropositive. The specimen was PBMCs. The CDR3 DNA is TGTGCCAGCATCTATAGCGGGGGGGGGTACGAGCAGTACTTC. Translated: CASIYSGGGYEQYF.